The present T cell receptor (beta chain) was sequenced within a study of T cells in Graves' hyperthyroidism and ophthalmopathy. RNA transcripts provided the source from which TCR beta CDR3 regions were amplified. Researchers ran a first-round RT-PCR on the TCR CDR3 using the HTBI primer set. TCRdb re-analysed the multiplex PCR reads in MiXCR, keeping a single row per CDR3 protein. The table records some 440,000 distinct CDR3 sequences, 15% to 18% of them present only once. There are many counts of this clonotype. This CDR3 has 11 residues. Germline CDR1 is SGHTA and CDR2 is FQGNSA. V was clipped by 5 bases and J by 6 bases, with 8 bases between them. Among the patients, aged 18 to 65, hyperthyroidism was newly diagnosed and had lasted under 2 months.

This sequence joins TRBV7-2 and TRBJ2-7; D unclear. This receptor was identified in a woman aged 18-29 years with Graves' hyperthyroidism. The material sequenced was blood. CDR3 residues: CASSPYGEQYF. CDR3 coding DNA: TGTGCCAGCAGCCCCTACGGCGAGCAGTACTTC.